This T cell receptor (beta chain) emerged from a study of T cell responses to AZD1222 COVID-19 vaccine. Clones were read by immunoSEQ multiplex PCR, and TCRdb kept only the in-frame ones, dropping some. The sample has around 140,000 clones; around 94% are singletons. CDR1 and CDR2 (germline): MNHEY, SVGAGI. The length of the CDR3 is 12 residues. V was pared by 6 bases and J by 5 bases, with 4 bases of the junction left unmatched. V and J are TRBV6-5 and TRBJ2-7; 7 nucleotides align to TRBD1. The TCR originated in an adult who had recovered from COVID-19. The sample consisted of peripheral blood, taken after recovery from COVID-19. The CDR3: CASRDRTHEQYF. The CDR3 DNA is TGTGCCAGCAGGGACAGGACACACGAGCAGTACTTC.